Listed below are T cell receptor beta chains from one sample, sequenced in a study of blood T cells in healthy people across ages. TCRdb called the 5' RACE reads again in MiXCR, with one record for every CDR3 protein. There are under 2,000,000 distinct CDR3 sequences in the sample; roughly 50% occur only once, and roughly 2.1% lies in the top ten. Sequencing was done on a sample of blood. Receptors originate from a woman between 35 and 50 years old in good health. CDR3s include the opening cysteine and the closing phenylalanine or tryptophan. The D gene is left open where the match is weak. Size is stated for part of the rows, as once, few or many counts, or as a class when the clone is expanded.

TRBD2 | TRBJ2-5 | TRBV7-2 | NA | CASSSLAGGPGTQYF | TGTGCCAGCAGCTCCTTAGCGGGGGGGCCTGGGACCCAGTACTTC
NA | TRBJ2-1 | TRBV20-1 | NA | CSARARGHSPHNEQFF | TGCAGTGCTAGAGCCCGAGGACACAGCCCCCACAATGAGCAGTTCTTC
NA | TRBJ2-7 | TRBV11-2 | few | CASTSHREQYF | TGTGCCAGCACCTCACATCGCGAGCAGTACTTC
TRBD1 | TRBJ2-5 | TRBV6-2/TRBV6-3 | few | CASRSVGTAQETQYF | TGTGCCAGCAGGAGTGTCGGGACAGCCCAAGAGACCCAGTACTTC
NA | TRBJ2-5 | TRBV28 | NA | CASSGGRGDLIETQYF | TGTGCCAGCAGCGGGGGCAGGGGCGATTTGATAGAGACCCAGTACTTC
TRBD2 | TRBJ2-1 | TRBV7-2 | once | CASSPTSGGAAAQFF | TGTGCCAGCAGCCCGACTAGCGGGGGGGCGGCGGCCCAGTTCTTC
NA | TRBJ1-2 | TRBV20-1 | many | CSASGYTF | TGCAGTGCTAGTGGCTACACCTTC
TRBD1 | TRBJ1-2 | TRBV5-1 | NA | CASGPRTGNTYGYTF | TGCGCCAGCGGCCCTCGGACAGGGAACACTTATGGCTACACCTTC
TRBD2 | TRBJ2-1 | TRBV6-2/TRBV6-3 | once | CASSYRLADPSFYNEQFF | TGTGCCAGCAGTTATCGGCTAGCGGACCCGAGTTTCTACAATGAGCAGTTCTTC
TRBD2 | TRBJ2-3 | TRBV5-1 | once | CVSSVTSGGSLDTQYF | TGCGTCAGCAGCGTTACTAGCGGGGGGTCCCTAGATACGCAGTATTTT
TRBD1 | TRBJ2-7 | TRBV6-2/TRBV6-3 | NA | CASRGTGISYEQYF | TGTGCCAGCAGAGGGACAGGGATCTCCTACGAGCAGTACTTC
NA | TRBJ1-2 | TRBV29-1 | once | CSYDRLNGYTF | TGCAGCTACGACAGACTGAATGGCTACACCTTC
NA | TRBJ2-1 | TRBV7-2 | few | CASSLYSEQFF | TGTGCCAGCAGCTTATATAGTGAGCAGTTCTTC
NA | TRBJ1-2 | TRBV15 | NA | CATDRDNLHYGYTF | TGTGCCACCGACCGGGACAACCTACACTATGGCTACACCTTC
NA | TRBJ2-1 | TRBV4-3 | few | CASSQDAGEQFF | TGCGCCAGCAGCCAAGACGCAGGGGAGCAGTTCTTC
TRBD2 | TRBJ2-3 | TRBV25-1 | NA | CASSEKAGGLPDTQYF | TGTGCCAGCAGTGAAAAAGCGGGGGGCCTTCCAGATACGCAGTATTTT
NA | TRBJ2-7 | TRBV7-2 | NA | CASTLGGGFYEQYF | TGTGCCAGCACTTTGGGTGGGGGCTTCTACGAGCAGTACTTC
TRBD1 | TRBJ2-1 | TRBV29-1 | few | CSVAPGQPYNEQFF | TGCAGCGTTGCCCCGGGACAGCCGTACAATGAGCAGTTCTTC
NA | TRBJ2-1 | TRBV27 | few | CASSETDRHEQFF | TGTGCCAGCAGTGAGACGGATCGGCATGAGCAGTTCTTC
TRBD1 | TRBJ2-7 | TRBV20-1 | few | CSAERDRAYEQYF | TGCAGTGCCGAGCGGGACAGGGCCTACGAGCAGTACTTC
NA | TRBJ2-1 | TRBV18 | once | CASSQRTAYNEQFF | TGTGCCAGCTCACAAAGGACAGCCTACAATGAGCAGTTCTTC
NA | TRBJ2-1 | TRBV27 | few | CASSPDRTKARYNEQFF | TGTGCCAGCAGTCCAGACAGGACGAAAGCCCGATACAATGAGCAGTTCTTC
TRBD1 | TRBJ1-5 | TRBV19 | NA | CAGKIGTGDQPQHF | TGTGCCGGAAAAATTGGGACAGGGGATCAGCCCCAGCATTTT
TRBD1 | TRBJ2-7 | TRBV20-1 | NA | CSAAEGQGYYEQYF | TGCAGTGCTGCGGAGGGACAGGGGTACTACGAGCAGTACTTC
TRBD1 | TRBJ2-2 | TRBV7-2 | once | CASSLGQGAGTGELFF | TGTGCCAGCAGCTTAGGGCAGGGGGCGGGCACCGGGGAGCTGTTTTTT
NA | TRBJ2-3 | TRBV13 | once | CASSLLGLGPDTQYF | TGTGCCAGCAGCTTACTGGGCCTTGGTCCAGATACGCAGTATTTT
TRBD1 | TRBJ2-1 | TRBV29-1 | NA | CSVRTGGEQFF | TGCAGCGTTCGGACAGGGGGAGAGCAGTTCTTC
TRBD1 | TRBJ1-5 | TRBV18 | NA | CASSPVPGQGYQPQHF | TGTGCCAGCTCACCGGTCCCGGGACAGGGGTATCAGCCCCAGCATTTT